This passage covers 3 T cell receptor beta chains from one sample sequenced in a study of identical twins. TCRdb processed the 5' RACE reads anew with MiXCR; each CDR3 protein has one entry. The sample comprises about 720,000 distinct CDR3 sequences, 15% to 20% of which are singletons, and about 12% rests with the top ten. This sample was shared with a second study, whose subject was T cells expressing NK-cell markers.

Sequenced input: PBMCs. The source of these receptors is a woman between 18 and 30 years old in good health.

This clonotype was counted only a few times. V gene TRBV5-1 combines with J gene TRBJ2-5; a possible D gene is TRBD1 (6 bases). This CDR3 spans 15 amino acids. Germline values: CDR1 SGHRS, CDR2 YFSETQ. V was clipped by 3 bases and J by 0 bases, with 12 bases between them. The CDR3 coding sequence is TGCGCCAGCAGCTACTCGGGACATCACCAAGAGACCCAGTACTTC. Translation: CASSYSGHHQETQYF.

The genes are TRBV18 and TRBJ2-2; the D is unclear. The V gene's germline CDR1 is KGHSH and CDR2 LQKENI. The V gene lost 3 bases and the J gene lost 1 base, with 12 bases spanning the gap. The CDR3 spans 16 residues. The CDR3 is CASSPGVGKNTGELFF. The CDR3 DNA is TGTGCCAGCTCACCCGGAGTAGGGAAGAACACCGGGGAGCTGTTTTTT.

This clonotype has more than one count but fewer than ten. CDR3 in amino acids: CASSDRGRGFNEQYF. In DNA, the CDR3 is TGTGCCAGCAGTGACCGGGGCAGGGGGTTCAACGAGCAGTACTTC. The rearrangement joins TRBV6-1 to TRBJ2-7; 7 positions agree with TRBD1. The CDR3 has 15 amino acids. The V gene end was trimmed by 3 bases and the J gene end by 5 bases; junction bases not matched to a gene: 10. In germline, CDR1 is MNHNS, CDR2 SASEGT.